One sample yielded the 20 T cell receptor beta chains listed below, sequenced in a study of blood T cell repertoires in COVID-19 (TCRdb year 2020). Library prep was done by the immunoSEQ multiplex PCR assay. In TCRdb, the immuneACCESS table is reduced to in-frame sequences with V and J assigned. These tables do not hold every clone; where another copy was compared, an unresolved V gene accounts for under half, and the others remain unexplained. For this sample there are about 240,000 clones; about nine tenths appear just once. Clones ranked in the top ten supply 6.2% of the sample. The sample taken for sequencing was peripheral blood. The source is a man in his 60s with acute or convalescent COVID-19.

This chain connects TRBV4-3 to TRBJ2-7; D is ambiguous. Trimming took 1 base from V and 1 from J, leaving 8 bases between them. Germline V CDR1 and CDR2: LGHNA, YSLEER. CDR3 size: 14 residues. CDR3 nucleotide sequence: TGCGCCAGCAGCCAAGTTCCGCGTTCCTACGAGCAGTACTTC. It codes for CASSQVPRSYEQYF.

In the case of this clone: Relative to the germline gene, one junction end is altered; a read error may explain this. V and J are TRBV7-7 and TRBJ1-1; no definite D call. The CDR3 consists of 13 residues. Germline V lookup: CDR1 SSHAT, CDR2 FNYEAQ (reference sequence). This CDR3 reads CASSLGRNTEAFF. As DNA, the CDR3 is TGTGCTAGCAGCTTAGGCAGGAACACTGAAGCTTTCTTT.

In this sample, this clone turned up a few times. This chain uses TRBV5-1 with TRBJ1-3, with D tentatively TRBD1 (6 bases). This CDR3 has 16 amino acids. CDR1 and CDR2 (germline): SGHRS, YFSETQ. V dropped 4 bases and J dropped 0 bases, with 14 bases sitting between them. CDR3 coding DNA: TGCGCCAGCAGCCCCGGGACACGCAGCTCTGGAAACACCATATATTTT. Its protein product is CASSPGTRSSGNTIYF.

The chain uses TRBV29-1 and TRBJ2-1; tentatively, D is TRBD1 (6 bases). Trimming stripped 1 base from V and 8 bases from J, with 15 bases between. Germline CDR1 SQVTM, CDR2 ANQGSEA. The CDR3 is 14 amino acids. The CDR3 nucleotides are TGCAGCGTTGAAGTCCCAGGGGTCAGCGATGAGCAGTTCTTC. Translated: CSVEVPGVSDEQFF.

This clone was seen a single time. V gene TRBV7-2 combines with J gene TRBJ1-1, with D perhaps TRBD1 (5 bases). CDR3 length: 16 amino acids. V was trimmed by 6 bases and J by 1 base, leaving 18 bases between them. The germline CDR1 and CDR2 sequences are SGHTA and FQGNSA. Here the CDR3 reads CASSPGGGDPNTEAFF. The CDR3 bases are TGTGCCAGCAGTCCTGGTGGAGGGGACCCGAACACTGAAGCTTTCTTT.

This chain connects TRBV6-2 or TRBV6-3 to TRBJ1-1; D is uncertain. Germline CDR1 reads MNHEY; CDR2 reads SVGEGT. Trimming stripped 6 bases from V and 5 bases from J, with 10 bases between. The CDR3 length is 12 residues. The CDR3 loop is CASSDGVTEAFF. CDR3 sequence (DNA): TGTGCCAGCAGCGACGGGGTTACTGAAGCTTTCTTT.

This chain uses TRBV10-3 with TRBJ1-3, with TRBD1 matching 7 bases. This CDR3 contains 13 residues. Germline lookup yields CDR1 ENHRY and CDR2 SYGVKD. The V gene end was trimmed by 7 bases and the J gene end by 3 bases; junction bases not matched to a gene: 3. This chain's CDR3 is CAINRDSGNTIYF. The CDR3 DNA follows: TGTGCCATCAATCGGGACAGTGGAAACACCATATATTTT.

This clone has only a few counts. The gene calls are TRBV7-3 and TRBJ1-6, with D maybe TRBD1 (6 bases). With 0 bases removed from V and 8 bases from J, the gap between germline ends came to 11 bases. Per the germline V gene, CDR1 is SGHTA and CDR2 is FQGTGA. The CDR3 extends over 15 amino acids. CDR3 in amino acids: CASSLTDSGDSPLHF. As DNA, the CDR3 is TGTGCCAGCAGCTTAACGGACAGCGGAGATTCACCCCTCCACTTT.

This chain joins TRBV5-4 and TRBJ2-7; TRBD2 aligns across 9 bases. The germline V gene encodes CDR1 SGHNT and CDR2 YYREEE (reference sequence). Trimming took 0 bases from V and 2 from J; bases not matched to a gene: 3. This CDR3 has 15 residues. The CDR3, as DNA: TGTGCCAGCAGCTTGGTACTAGCGGGTACCTACGAGCAGTACTTC. Encoded protein: CASSLVLAGTYEQYF.

The genes are TRBV11-1 and TRBJ1-2; 8 bases line up with TRBD1. CDR1 SGHAT and CDR2 FQDESV come from the germline V gene (reference sequence). The CDR3 contains 15 residues. V lost 5 bases and J lost 7; bases outside the gene matches: 12. CDR3 bases: TGTGCCAGCAGCACCACGACAGGGACAGGAGGTGGCTACACCTTC. Its protein product is CASSTTTGTGGGYTF.

The chain links TRBV29-1 to TRBJ2-7; 9 nucleotides align to TRBD2. This CDR3 is built from 14 residues. V shed 3 bases and J 5 bases; nucleotides not matched to a gene: 8. In germline, CDR1 is SQVTM, CDR2 ANQGSEA. The CDR3 nucleotides are TGCAGCGTTGAGGTAGCGGGAGAAACTGACGAGCAGTACTTC. Translating gives CSVEVAGETDEQYF.

V is TRBV27 and J is TRBJ1-1; the D is unclear. Germline CDR1 reads MNHEY; CDR2 reads SMNVEV (reference sequence). V lost 1 base and J 5 bases, leaving 14 bases between the germline ends. The CDR3 contains 15 residues. This chain's CDR3 is CASSLYRGGTTEAFF. The CDR3 DNA reads TGTGCCAGCAGTTTATACCGGGGTGGAACAACTGAAGCTTTCTTT.

The gene calls are TRBV2 and TRBJ2-3; 10 nucleotides line up with TRBD2. The CDR3 runs 16 residues. The V gene's germline CDR1 is SNHLY and CDR2 FYNNEI. Germline trimming cut 0 bases from V and 4 bases from J; bases unmatched to any gene: 4. This CDR3 is CASSEALAGVADTQYF. The CDR3 coding sequence is TGTGCCAGCAGTGAAGCGCTAGCGGGAGTCGCAGATACGCAGTATTTT. The variable domain in full, with the rest retrieved from reference TRBV2 and TRBJ2-3, is EPEVTQTPSHQVTQMGQEVILRCVPISNHLYFYWYRQILGQKVEFLVSFYNNEISEKSEIFDDQFSVERPDGSNFTLKIRSTKLEDSAMYFCASSEALAGVADTQYFGPGTRLTVL.

The chain uses TRBV19 and TRBJ2-5, with TRBD1 identical over 7 bases. The V and J ends lost 1 base and 1 base, in that order; junction bases with no gene match: 6. Germline CDR1 is LNHDA and CDR2 is SQIVND (reference sequence). This CDR3 is 16 amino acids long. Written as DNA, the CDR3 is TGTGCCAGTAGTATAGCAGGGGGTGGCAGCCAAGAGACCCAGTACTTC. This sequence encodes CASSIAGGGSQETQYF.

V is TRBV5-4 and J is TRBJ2-7; maybe TRBD2 (6 bases). Germline CDR1 is SGHNT and CDR2 is YYREEE (reference sequence). The CDR3 sequence is 16 residues long. Trimming took off 4 bases at V and 2 bases at J, with 19 bases between the two ends. The CDR3 nucleotides are TGTGCCAGCAGCCCCGGAGGGACGGAGATTACCTACGAGCAGTACTTC. It translates to CASSPGGTEITYEQYF.

V gene TRBV5-6 combines with J gene TRBJ2-7, with a tentative D call TRBD2 (6 bases). The V and J ends lost 4 bases and 3 bases respectively, with 23 bases between them. Per the germline V gene, CDR1 is SGHDT and CDR2 is YYEEEE. This CDR3 is 17 amino acids long. The CDR3 DNA follows: TGTGCCAGCAGCAGCTTGCAGATCGGGCCGCGGGGCTACGAGCAGTACTTC. Its translation: CASSSLQIGPRGYEQYF. Looking up the rest from reference TRBV5-6 and TRBJ2-7 gives the full variable domain: DAGVTQSPTHLIKTRGQQVTLRCSPKSGHDTVSWYQQALGQGPQFIFQYYEEEERQRGNFPDRFSGHQFPNYSSELNVNALLLGDSALYLCASSSLQIGPRGYEQYFGPGTRLTVT.

The V call is TRBV11-3, the J call TRBJ1-5, with a possible D match to TRBD1 (6 bases). The CDR3 sequence is 14 residues long. The V and J ends lost 5 bases and 4 bases respectively, with 12 bases between them. Germline CDR1 is SGHNT and CDR2 is YENEEA. In DNA form, the CDR3 reads TGTGCCAGCAGCGGGGGGGGCGAGAATCAGCCCCAGCATTTT. This gives the protein CASSGGGENQPQHF.

The chain carries TRBV25-1 and TRBJ2-7; D is undetermined. There are 13 residues in the CDR3. Trimming shortened V by 5 bases and J by 2 bases, and 10 bases separated the two germline ends. CDR1 is MGHDK and CDR2 is SYGVNS in the germline V gene. This CDR3 reads CASSSRVPYEQYF. For the CDR3, the DNA is TGTGCCAGCAGTAGCCGGGTCCCCTACGAGCAGTACTTC.

The chain employs TRBV7-6 and TRBJ2-1; 9 positions agree with TRBD2. J lost 5 bases, V lost 0 bases, and 5 bases had no gene match. This CDR3 spans 16 amino acids. Germline V lookup: CDR1 SGHVS, CDR2 FNYEAQ. The CDR3 region is CASSLAEAGGNNEQFF. The CDR3 bases are TGTGCCAGCAGCTTAGCGGAAGCGGGGGGTAACAATGAGCAGTTCTTC.

The chain recombines TRBV4-1 with TRBJ2-1; 7 bases match TRBD2. Germline V CDR1 and CDR2: MGHRA, YSYEKL. The length of the CDR3 is 14 residues. Losses at the gene ends were 1 base for V and 10 bases for J; bases not matched to a gene: 7. The CDR3: CASSQGGGPREQFF. CDR3 sequence (DNA): TGCGCCAGCAGCCAAGGGGGGGGACCCAGGGAGCAGTTCTTC.